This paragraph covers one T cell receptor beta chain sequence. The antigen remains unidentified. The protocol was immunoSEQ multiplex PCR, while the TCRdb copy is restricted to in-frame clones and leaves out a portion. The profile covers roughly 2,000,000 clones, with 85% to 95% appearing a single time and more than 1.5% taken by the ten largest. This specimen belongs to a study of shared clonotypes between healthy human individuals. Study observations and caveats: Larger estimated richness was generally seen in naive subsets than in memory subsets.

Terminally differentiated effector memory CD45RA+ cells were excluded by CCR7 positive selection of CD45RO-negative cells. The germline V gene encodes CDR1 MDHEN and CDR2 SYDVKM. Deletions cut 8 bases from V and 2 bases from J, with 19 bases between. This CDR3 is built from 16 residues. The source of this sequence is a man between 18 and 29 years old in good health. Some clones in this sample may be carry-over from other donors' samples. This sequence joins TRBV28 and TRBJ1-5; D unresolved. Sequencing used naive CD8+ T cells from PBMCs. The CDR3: CASSILNSWGNQPQHF. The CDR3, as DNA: TGTGCCAGCTCTATTCTTAATTCCTGGGGCAATCAGCCCCAGCATTTT. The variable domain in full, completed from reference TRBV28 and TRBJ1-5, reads DVKVTQSSRYLVKRTGEKVFLECVQDMDHENMFWYRQDPGLGLRLIYFSYDVKMKEKGDIPEGYSVSREKKERFSLILESASTNQTSMYLCASSILNSWGNQPQHFGDGTRLSIL.